Given below is one TCR beta chain in context. This clonotype qualifies as large (0.1 to 1%). Its cognate antigen has yet to be identified. No per-base quality is available; no much larger clone lies one base away. The record originates from a study of circulating CD8 cells and anti-PD-1 response in melanoma (TCRdb year 2020). For the study in its entirety: Nivolumab was administered to patients intravenously at 3 mg/kg every 2 weeks. In on-treatment samples, a biotinylated anti-human IgG4 antibody was used to detect PD-1. Of the approximately 13 patients in the melanoma cohort, anti-PD-1 was received as first-line therapy by seven patients, and prior targeted therapy or immunotherapy had been received by six patients. The TCR repertoire analysis was performed on roughly 11 melanoma patients, comprising 7 non-responders and 4 responders. Responders were defined as patients showing complete or partial responses, and non-responders as patients showing stable or progressive disease (RECIST v1.1). Overall study results and their limits: Because tumor material was not accessible, tumor reactivity was instead assessed by peptide assays on expanded sorted subsets. The published TCR repertoire comparisons used only baseline and M1 samples from a small cohort with few responders. Repertoires were found to be largely private between subsets, with under 7% of TRB clonotypes shared at M1, and the highest sharing was observed between DPOS and TIGIT. The cohort included both treatment-naive and previously treated patients, and the authors noted that this mix could influence results. The highest diversity was observed in the DNEG repertoire, similar and higher clonality was shown by the PD-1 and DPOS repertoires, and the lowest diversity was found in the TIGIT repertoires. Because material was limited, most experiments were generally run without replicates.

The reads were generated on a NextSeq 500. The QIAseq Immune Repertoire RNA Library Kit, Human TCR Panel was used to prepare TCR libraries from 15 ng of total RNA. The TCR libraries were sequenced on an Illumina NextSeq using a Mid Output V2 kit and asymmetric 261x41 paired-end reads. Every TCR library was diluted to 3 to 5 nM, then pooled, denatured and loaded at about 1 pM. Regarding the original processing steps: Processing of the TCR FASTQ files took place in the QIAGEN GeneGlobe Data Analysis Center, and downstream analysis was done in R 3.5.2. Clonality was computed as one minus Shannon entropy normalized by the log of the number of unique productive sequences. For each subset, Fisher exact tests at 5% FDR were used to find TRA or TRB clonotypes whose abundance differed between baseline and M1. Clonotypes with differential abundance were classified as emerging, expanding, contracting or non-expanding/contracting. Morisita's overlap index was used to measure repertoire overlap between patients. Through fastp at Q25 and MiXCR, TCRdb rebuilt clones from the public reads, retaining in-frame beta chains. Rows merge per CDR3 protein into single entries with the most common DNA and genes. The V and J calls were determined by TCRdb, not by the authors. Counted in this sample were 500 to 550 distinct CDR3 sequences; around 8% of them appeared once. Around half of the sample belongs to the ten largest clones.

Four subsets defined by PD-1 and/or TIGIT were sorted from live CD3+CD8+TCRalphabeta+ cells on a BD FACSAria II cell sorter. To characterize how relevant each subset is to anti-PD-1 therapy response, circulating CD8 T cells were sorted into four subsets based on PD-1 and TIGIT expression. For every sorted CD8 T-cell subset, sequencing covered both the TCR alpha and the TCR beta chains. Peripheral blood was drawn before the first anti-PD-1 injection and after two and four injections. PBMCs were isolated immediately by Ficoll gradient centrifugation. Until use, PBMCs were stored frozen in liquid nitrogen in RPMI containing roughly 20% FCS and approximately 10% DMSO. After thawing, PBMCs were stained with a viability dye and with antibodies against CD3, CD8alpha, TCRalphabeta, PD-1 and TIGIT. The RNeasy Kit was used to extract total RNA, and all samples had a RIN greater than 7. At the junction V is shortened by 4 bases and J by 6 bases, with 10 bases in between. There are 12 amino acids in the CDR3, from cysteine to phenylalanine inclusive. Only the CDR3 DNA is retained, 36 bases long and in frame from the first base. The germline V gene yields SGHDT for CDR1 and YYEEEE for CDR2.

The receptor was isolated from a human donor with melanoma. Sequencing was performed on CD8+ T cells from PBMCs, taken at baseline or after one month of anti-PD-1 therapy (not recorded which). The rearranged segments are TRBV5-6 and TRBJ1-1; TRBD1 might be the D gene, on 5 matching bases. The DNA sequence is as follows: TGTGCCAGCAGCCTAAGGGGAGCTGAAGCTTTCTTT. It encodes CASSLRGAEAFF.